This is a list of T cell receptor beta chains from one sample in a study of blood T cell dynamics during melanoma immunotherapy. Profiling relied on immunoSEQ multiplex PCR, and the TCRdb table lists in-frame clones only, not all of them. The data show 10,000 to 13,000 clones, with 80% to 85% seen just once and approximately 16% held by the top ten. This sample comprised blood, obtained from a patient treated with checkpoint blockade. The source of these receptors is a human donor with melanoma. Each CDR3 is given with its conserved first and last residue. A D gene is named only where the DNA matches it firmly. Part of the rows lack a size; the others show once, few, many or a class for expanded clones.

- TRBJ1-1 - TRBV9 CASSVSGVKHTEAFF TGTGCCAGCAGCGTATCAGGGGTCAAGCACACTGAAGCTTTCTTT
- TRBJ1-6 - TRBV2 CASSEKRVGSPLHF TGTGCCAGCAGTGAGAAGAGGGTAGGGTCACCCCTCCACTTT
- TRBJ2-1 TRBD1 TRBV5-6 CASSLGDRAYNEQFF TGTGCCAGCAGCTTGGGGGACAGGGCGTACAATGAGCAGTTCTTC
- TRBJ1-4 - TRBV25-1 CASRGEKLFF TGTGCCAGCAGGGGTGAAAAACTGTTTTTT
- TRBJ1-1 - TRBV7-6 CASSPGGGFTEAFF TGTGCCAGCAGCCCCGGGGGGGGCTTCACTGAAGCTTTCTTT
- TRBJ1-1 - TRBV7-3 CASSSYRNTEAFF TGTGCCAGCAGCTCTTACAGGAACACTGAAGCTTTCTTT
- TRBJ2-1 - TRBV6-4 CASSPRKGSSYNEQFF TGTGCCAGCTCCCCTCGAAAGGGGAGCTCCTACAATGAGCAGTTCTTC
- TRBJ2-7 - TRBV18 CASSPPGFSYEQYF TGTGCCAGCTCACCACCGGGGTTCTCCTACGAGCAGTACTTC
few TRBJ2-3 - TRBV5-1 CASSLQSVTDTQYF TGCGCCAGCAGCTTGCAATCGGTAACAGATACGCAGTATTTT
- TRBJ2-7 TRBD1 TRBV5-6 CASSVGWDRVKGGDEQYF TGTGCCAGCAGCGTCGGTTGGGACAGGGTGAAAGGAGGCGACGAGCAGTACTTC
once TRBJ2-1 - TRBV4-3 CASSQERGHSYNEQFF TGCGCCAGCAGCCAAGAACGGGGCCACTCCTACAATGAGCAGTTCTTC
few TRBJ1-3 - TRBV18 CASSPPFDNTIYF TGTGCCAGCTCACCACCCTTCGATAACACCATATATTTT